The TCR beta chain described here comes from a study of T cell repertoires in cytomegalovirus infection. Study information: Through public TCR beta signatures, both CMV infection and matching HLA type were indicated.

On this clonotype: What it recognizes is unknown.

Whole-study findings and limits: There were HLA-C-restricted CMV-specific TCR beta clonotypes dominating the ex vivo response.

Each CDR3 protein gets one entry after TCRdb re-called the reads with MiXCR. This sample carries some 920,000 distinct CDR3 sequences, 30% to 40% of them seen once, and the ten largest clones take roughly 13%. The clonotype comes from a human donor in good health (CMV status not recorded). Some clones in this sample may be carry-over from other donors' samples. The source material was cultured CD8+ T cells from PBMCs, sampled from culture after CMV antigen stimulation.

CDR3: CASKKGALGYTF. The CDR3 DNA is TGTGCCAGCAAGAAGGGGGCGCTTGGCTACACCTTC. V usage is TRBV6-2 or TRBV6-3 and J usage is TRBJ1-2; 7 nucleotides line up with TRBD1. V was pared by 7 bases and J by 7 bases, with 6 bases of the junction left unmatched. Germline V gene sequence: CDR1 MNHEY, CDR2 SVGEGT. The length of the CDR3 is 12 residues.